This record looks at one T cell receptor (beta chain) sequence and its context. Time point specified: recipient sample about 28 days before transplant, after cytoreduction. The data were taken from a study of T cell clonotyping in hematopoietic cell transplantation. At the level of the study: Cytoreduction preceded collection of pretransplant recipient samples.

The assay was immunoSEQ multiplex PCR, and TCRdb's table has in-frame clones only and misses some. The sample carries tens of thousands of clones, around 86% recorded once. This specimen was peripheral blood mononuclear cells, taken before stem cell transplant. This TCR was sampled from a man in his sixties with biphenotypic leukemia. Some clones in this sample may be carry-over from other donors' samples.

Here the CDR3 DNA reads TGTGCCTGGAGTGGGATGTTGGGCTACACCTTC. As protein: CAWSGMLGYTF. The chain recombines TRBV30 with TRBJ1-2; D ambiguous. CDR1 and CDR2 (germline): GTSNPN, SVGIG (reference sequence). This CDR3 is built from 11 residues. V was trimmed by 1 base and J by 8 bases, leaving 8 bases between them. The entire variable domain, with the rest obtained from reference TRBV30 and TRBJ1-2, is as follows: SQTIHQWPATLVQPVGSPLSLECTVEGTSNPNLYWYRQAAGRGLQLLFYSVGIGQISSEVPQNLSASRPQDRQFILSSKKLLLSDSGFYLCAWSGMLGYTFGSGTRLTVV.